This T cell receptor beta chain originates from a study of blood T cell repertoires in COVID-19. The method was immunoSEQ multiplex PCR; TCRdb's version includes in-frame clones alone and lacks a portion of them. The top ten hold 6% to 9% of the sample, which has a few hundred thousand clones, approximately 85% seen once. The germline V gene has CDR1 SGHDT and CDR2 YYEEEE. The J segment lost 3 bases and the V segment lost 4 bases, leaving 10 bases of the junction unmatched. This CDR3 has 16 residues. V usage is TRBV5-6 and J usage is TRBJ1-2; 9 bases line up with TRBD1. Material for sequencing was peripheral blood. The TCR was taken from a human donor in a cohort sampled during active COVID-19. The CDR3 DNA is TGTGCCAGCAGCCCGCTACCGGGACAGGGCCACTATGGCTACACCTTC. Protein: CASSPLPGQGHYGYTF.